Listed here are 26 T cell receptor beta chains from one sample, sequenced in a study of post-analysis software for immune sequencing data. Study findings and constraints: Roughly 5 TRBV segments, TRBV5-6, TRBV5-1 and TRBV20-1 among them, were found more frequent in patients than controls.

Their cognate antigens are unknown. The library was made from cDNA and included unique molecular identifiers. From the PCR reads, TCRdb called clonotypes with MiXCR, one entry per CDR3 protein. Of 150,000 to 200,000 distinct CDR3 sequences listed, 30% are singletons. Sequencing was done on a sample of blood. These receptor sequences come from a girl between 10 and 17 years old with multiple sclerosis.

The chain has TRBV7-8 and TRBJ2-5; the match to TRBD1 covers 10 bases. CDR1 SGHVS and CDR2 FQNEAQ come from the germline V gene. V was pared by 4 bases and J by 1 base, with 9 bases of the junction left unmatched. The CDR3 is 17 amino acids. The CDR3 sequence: CASSSRRDRGFQETQYF. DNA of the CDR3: TGTGCCAGCAGCTCGAGACGGGACAGGGGTTTCCAAGAGACCCAGTACTTC. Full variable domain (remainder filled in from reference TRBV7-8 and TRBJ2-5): GAGVSQSPRYKVAKRGQDVALRCDPISGHVSLFWYQQALGQGPEFLTYFQNEAQLDKSGLPSDRFFAERPEGSVSTLKIQRTQQEDSAVYLCASSSRRDRGFQETQYFGPGTRLLVL.

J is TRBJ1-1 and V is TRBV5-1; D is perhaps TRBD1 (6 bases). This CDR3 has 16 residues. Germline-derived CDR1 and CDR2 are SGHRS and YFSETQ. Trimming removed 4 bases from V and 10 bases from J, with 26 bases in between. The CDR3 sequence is CASSPAGRGLVSGAFF. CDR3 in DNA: TGCGCCAGCAGCCCCGCCGGCAGGGGCCTTGTGTCTGGAGCTTTCTTT.

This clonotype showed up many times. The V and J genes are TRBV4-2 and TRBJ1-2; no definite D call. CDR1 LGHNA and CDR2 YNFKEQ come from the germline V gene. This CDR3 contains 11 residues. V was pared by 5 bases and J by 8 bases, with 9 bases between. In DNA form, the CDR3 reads TGTGCCAGCAGCTTTCGGGGAGGCTACACCTTC. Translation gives CASSFRGGYTF.

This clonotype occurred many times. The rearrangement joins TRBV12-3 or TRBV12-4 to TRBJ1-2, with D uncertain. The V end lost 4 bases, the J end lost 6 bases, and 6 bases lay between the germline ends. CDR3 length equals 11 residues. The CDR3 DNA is TGTGCCAGCAGTTGGGCCGATGGCTACACCTTC. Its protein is CASSWADGYTF.

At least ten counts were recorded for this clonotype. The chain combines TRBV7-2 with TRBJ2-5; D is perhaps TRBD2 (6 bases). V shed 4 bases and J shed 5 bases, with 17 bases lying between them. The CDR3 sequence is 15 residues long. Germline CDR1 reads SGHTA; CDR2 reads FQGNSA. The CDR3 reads CASSSVRLGGETQYF. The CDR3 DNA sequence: TGTGCCAGCAGCTCAGTACGACTAGGTGGGGAGACCCAGTACTTC.

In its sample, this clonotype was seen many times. This CDR3 is CAISESSPPGGYTF. The CDR3 region has the DNA TGTGCCATCAGTGAGTCGTCACCCCCAGGGGGCTACACCTTC. V usage is TRBV10-3 and J usage is TRBJ1-2; perhaps TRBD1 as D (5 bases). Trimming removed 0 bases from V and 8 bases from J, with 13 bases in between. Germline CDR1 reads ENHRY; CDR2 reads SYGVKD. The CDR3 length is 14 residues.

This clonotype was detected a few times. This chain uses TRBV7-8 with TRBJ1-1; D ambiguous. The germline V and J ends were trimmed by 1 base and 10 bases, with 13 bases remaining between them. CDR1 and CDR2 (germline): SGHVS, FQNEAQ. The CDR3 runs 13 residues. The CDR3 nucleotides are TGTGCCAGCAGCTTAGACCCCTCTTACGGAGCTTTCTTT. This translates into CASSLDPSYGAFF.

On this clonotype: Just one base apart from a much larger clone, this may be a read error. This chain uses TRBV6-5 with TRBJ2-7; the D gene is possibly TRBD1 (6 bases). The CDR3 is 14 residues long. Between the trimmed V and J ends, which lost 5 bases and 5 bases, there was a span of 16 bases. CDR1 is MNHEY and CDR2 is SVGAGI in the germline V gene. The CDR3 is CASSKQTGVDEQYF. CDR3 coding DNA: TGTGCCAGCAGTAAACAGACAGGAGTCGACGAGCAGTACTTC.

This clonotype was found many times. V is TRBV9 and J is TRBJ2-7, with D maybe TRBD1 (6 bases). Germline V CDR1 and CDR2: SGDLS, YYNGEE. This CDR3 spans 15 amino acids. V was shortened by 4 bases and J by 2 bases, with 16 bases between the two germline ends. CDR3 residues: CASSPQQGRTYEQYF. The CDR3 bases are TGTGCCAGCAGCCCCCAACAGGGACGCACCTACGAGCAGTACTTC.

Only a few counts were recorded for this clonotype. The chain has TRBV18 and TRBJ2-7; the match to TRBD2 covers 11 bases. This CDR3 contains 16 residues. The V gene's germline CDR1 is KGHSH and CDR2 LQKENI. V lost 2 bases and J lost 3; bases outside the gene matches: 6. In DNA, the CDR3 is TGTGCCAGCTCACCAGGACTAGCGGGTAATATCTACGAGCAGTACTTC. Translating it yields CASSPGLAGNIYEQYF.

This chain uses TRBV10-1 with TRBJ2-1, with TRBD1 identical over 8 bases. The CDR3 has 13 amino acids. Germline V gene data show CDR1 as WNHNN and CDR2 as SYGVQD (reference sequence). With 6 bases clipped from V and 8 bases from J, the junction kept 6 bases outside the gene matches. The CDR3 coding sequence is TGCGCCAGCAGCCTGACAGGGGTCGATGAGCAGTTCTTC. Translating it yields CASSLTGVDEQFF.

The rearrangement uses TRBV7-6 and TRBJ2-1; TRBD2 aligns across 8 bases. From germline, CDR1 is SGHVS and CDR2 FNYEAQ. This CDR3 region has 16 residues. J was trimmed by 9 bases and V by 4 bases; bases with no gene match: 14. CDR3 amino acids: CASSSPYSGLGSEQFF. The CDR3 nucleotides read TGTGCCAGCAGCTCACCATACTCGGGACTAGGAAGTGAGCAGTTCTTC.

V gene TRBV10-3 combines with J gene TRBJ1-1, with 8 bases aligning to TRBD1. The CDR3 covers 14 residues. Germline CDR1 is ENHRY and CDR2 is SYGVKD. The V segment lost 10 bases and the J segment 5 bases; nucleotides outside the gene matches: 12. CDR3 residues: CATRTGSQRTEAFF. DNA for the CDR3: TGTGCCACCCGGACAGGGTCACAGCGGACTGAAGCTTTCTTT.

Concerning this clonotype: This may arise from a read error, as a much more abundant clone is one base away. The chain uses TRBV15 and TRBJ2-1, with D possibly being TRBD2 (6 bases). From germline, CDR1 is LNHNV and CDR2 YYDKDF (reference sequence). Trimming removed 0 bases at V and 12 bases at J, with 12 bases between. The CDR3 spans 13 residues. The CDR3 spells CATSRERGLGQFF. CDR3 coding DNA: TGTGCCACCAGCAGAGAACGGGGACTTGGGCAGTTCTTC.

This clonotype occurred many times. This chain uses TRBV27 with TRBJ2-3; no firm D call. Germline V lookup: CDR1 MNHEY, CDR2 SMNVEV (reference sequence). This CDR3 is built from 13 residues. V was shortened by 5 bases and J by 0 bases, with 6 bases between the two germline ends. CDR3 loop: CASSSLSTDTQYF. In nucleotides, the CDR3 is TGTGCCAGCAGTAGTTTAAGCACAGATACGCAGTATTTT.

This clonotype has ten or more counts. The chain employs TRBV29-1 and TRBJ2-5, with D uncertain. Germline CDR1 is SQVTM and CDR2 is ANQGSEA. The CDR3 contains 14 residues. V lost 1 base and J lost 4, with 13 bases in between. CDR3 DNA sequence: TGCAGCGTTGAAGGTACAGAGGAAGGAGAGACCCAGTACTTC. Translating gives CSVEGTEEGETQYF.

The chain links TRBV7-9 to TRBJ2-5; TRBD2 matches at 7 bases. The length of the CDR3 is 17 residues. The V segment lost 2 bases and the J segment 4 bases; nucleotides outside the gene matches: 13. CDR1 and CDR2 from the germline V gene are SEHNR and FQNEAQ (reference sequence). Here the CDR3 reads CASSLNIWAGESETQYF. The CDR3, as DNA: TGTGCCAGCAGCTTAAATATCTGGGCGGGAGAATCAGAGACCCAGTACTTC.

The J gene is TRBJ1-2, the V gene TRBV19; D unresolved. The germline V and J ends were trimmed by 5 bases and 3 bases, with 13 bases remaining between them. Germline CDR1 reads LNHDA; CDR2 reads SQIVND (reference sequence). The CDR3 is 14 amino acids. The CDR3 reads CASSQEEEYYGYTF. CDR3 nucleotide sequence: TGTGCCAGTAGTCAGGAGGAGGAATACTATGGCTACACCTTC.

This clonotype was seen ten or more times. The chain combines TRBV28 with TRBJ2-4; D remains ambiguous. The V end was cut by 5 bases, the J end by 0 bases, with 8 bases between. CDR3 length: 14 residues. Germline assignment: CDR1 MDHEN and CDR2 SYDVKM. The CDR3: CASSTQLAKNIQYF. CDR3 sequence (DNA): TGTGCCAGCAGTACCCAACTAGCCAAAAACATTCAGTACTTC.

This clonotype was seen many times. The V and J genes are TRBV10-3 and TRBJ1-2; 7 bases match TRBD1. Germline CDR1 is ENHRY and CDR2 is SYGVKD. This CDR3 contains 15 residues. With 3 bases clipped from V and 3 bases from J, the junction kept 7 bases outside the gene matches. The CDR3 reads CAISEKGDSYYGYTF. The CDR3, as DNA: TGTGCCATCAGTGAAAAGGGGGACAGTTACTATGGCTACACCTTC.

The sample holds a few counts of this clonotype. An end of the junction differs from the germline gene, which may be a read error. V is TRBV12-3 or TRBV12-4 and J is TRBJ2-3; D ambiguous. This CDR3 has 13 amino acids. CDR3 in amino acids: CASSLSVADAQYF. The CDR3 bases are TGTGCCAGCAGTTTATCGGTGGCAGATGCGCAGTATTTT.

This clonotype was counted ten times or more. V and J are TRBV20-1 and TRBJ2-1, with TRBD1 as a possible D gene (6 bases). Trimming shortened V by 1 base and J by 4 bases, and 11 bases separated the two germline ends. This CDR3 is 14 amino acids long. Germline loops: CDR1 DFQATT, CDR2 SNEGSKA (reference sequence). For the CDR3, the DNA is TGCAGTGCTAGAGGCCAGGGGTATTACAATGAGCAGTTCTTC. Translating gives CSARGQGYYNEQFF.

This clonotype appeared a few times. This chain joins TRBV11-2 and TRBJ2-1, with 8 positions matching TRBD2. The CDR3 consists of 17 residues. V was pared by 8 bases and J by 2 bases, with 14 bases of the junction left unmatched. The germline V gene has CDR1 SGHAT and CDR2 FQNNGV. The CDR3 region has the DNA TGTGCCAGCCGCCGTTTTTTGGGCGGGAGGACCTACAATGAGCAGTTCTTC. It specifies CASRRFLGGRTYNEQFF.

The CDR3 reads CASSPELDEKLFF. The DNA of the CDR3 is TGTGCCAGCAGCCCCGAGTTGGATGAAAAACTGTTTTTT. The gene calls are TRBV6-6 and TRBJ1-4, with no clear D. The germline CDR1 and CDR2 sequences are MNHNY and SVGAGI (reference sequence). V lost 6 bases and J lost 6, with 11 bases in between. This CDR3 is built from 13 residues.

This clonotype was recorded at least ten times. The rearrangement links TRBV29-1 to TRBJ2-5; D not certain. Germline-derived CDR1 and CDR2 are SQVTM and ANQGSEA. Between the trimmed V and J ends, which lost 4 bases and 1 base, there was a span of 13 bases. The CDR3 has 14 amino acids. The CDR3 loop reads CSVGTTALQETQYF. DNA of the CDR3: TGCAGCGTTGGAACCACAGCACTCCAAGAGACCCAGTACTTC.

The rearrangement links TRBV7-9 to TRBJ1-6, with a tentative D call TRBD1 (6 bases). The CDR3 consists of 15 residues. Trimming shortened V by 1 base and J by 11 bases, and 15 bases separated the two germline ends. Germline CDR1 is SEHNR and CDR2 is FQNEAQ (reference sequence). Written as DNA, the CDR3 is TGTGCCAGCAGCTTAGTGGGGGCGTCCGCTCCACCCCTCCACTTT. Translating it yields CASSLVGASAPPLHF.